One sample yielded the 11 T cell receptor beta chains listed below, sequenced in a study of shared clonotypes between healthy human individuals. CD8 cells classed as naive were CD45RO-negative and positively selected for CCR7, excluding terminally differentiated effector memory CD45RA+ cells. Here immunoSEQ multiplex PCR was the method, and the copy in TCRdb shows in-frame clones only, minus some. The sample includes fewer than 700,000 clones, approximately 95% of them seen just once. Sequences were obtained from naive CD8+ T cells sorted from blood. These receptors were obtained from a woman aged 25 to 39 in good health.

The genes are TRBV6-1 and TRBJ2-7, with 9 bases that match TRBD2. The CDR3 has 15 amino acids. Germline V gene lookup returns CDR1 MNHNS and CDR2 SASEGT. The V and J ends lost 2 bases and 4 bases, in that order; junction bases with no gene match: 6. This CDR3 is CASSELSSGSYEQYF. CDR3 coding DNA: TGTGCCAGCAGTGAATTGAGTAGCGGGAGTTACGAGCAGTACTTC.

The V call is TRBV7-8, the J call TRBJ1-2; possible D gene TRBD1, 5 bases. This CDR3 has 14 amino acids. The germline V gene has CDR1 SGHVS and CDR2 FQNEAQ. Between the trimmed V and J ends, which lost 3 bases and 6 bases, there was a span of 14 bases. CDR3 DNA: TGTGCCAGCAGCTTCCGGGACTGGAGAGATGGCTACACCTTC. Its translation: CASSFRDWRDGYTF.

The sample holds one count of this clone. This rearrangement joins TRBV7-9 to TRBJ2-7, with 10 positions matching TRBD1. The CDR3 covers 16 residues. The junction had 8 bases not matched to a gene; V was cut back by 5 bases and J by 1 base. Germline V gives CDR1 SEHNR, CDR2 FQNEAQ (reference sequence). The CDR3 DNA reads as TGTGCCAGCAGCACCTGGACAGGGGGAGAATCCTACGAGCAGTACTTC. Translated, it gives CASSTWTGGESYEQYF.

Turning to this clone: Other DNA sequences in the sample encode the same CDR3. The J gene is TRBJ2-7, the V gene TRBV11-2, with D maybe TRBD1 (5 bases). CDR3 length equals 15 residues. The ends were cut back, 5 bases at V and 0 bases at J, with 14 bases in the middle. Per germline, CDR1 SGHAT and CDR2 FQNNGV. The CDR3 nucleotides read TGTGCCAGCAGCCTCGGTACAGGAAGCTCCTACGAGCAGTACTTC. Translated, it gives CASSLGTGSSYEQYF.

This chain connects TRBV5-4 to TRBJ1-2; a possible D gene is TRBD1 (6 bases). In germline, CDR1 is SGHNT, CDR2 YYREEE (reference sequence). V lost 1 base and J 6 bases, leaving 19 bases between the germline ends. The CDR3 is made up of 16 amino acids. CDR3 in amino acids: CASSLWFFGGAHGYTF. CDR3 nucleotide sequence: TGTGCCAGCAGCTTGTGGTTTTTTGGGGGGGCTCATGGCTACACCTTC.

V and J are TRBV11-2 and TRBJ2-7; D not certain. The CDR3 extends over 14 amino acids. Trimming took off 3 bases at V and 2 bases at J, with 11 bases between the two ends. Germline V lookup: CDR1 SGHAT, CDR2 FQNNGV. The CDR3 DNA reads as TGTGCCAGCAGCTTCGAGGACGCGACCTACGAGCAGTACTTC. This translates into CASSFEDATYEQYF.

This clone was seen a handful of times. The rearrangement links TRBV11-2 to TRBJ1-1; a possible D gene is TRBD1 (5 bases). CDR1 SGHAT and CDR2 FQNNGV come from the germline V gene. This CDR3 contains 15 residues. V was clipped by 5 bases and J by 5 bases, with 18 bases between them. CDR3 bases: TGTGCCAGCAGCGGAGGCGGCGGGGCAAGGACTGAAGCTTTCTTT. Residues: CASSGGGGARTEAFF. Supplemented by reference TRBV11-2 and TRBJ1-1, the full variable domain reads EAGVAQSPRYKIIEKRQSVAFWCNPISGHATLYWYQQILGQGPKLLIQFQNNGVVDDSQLPKDRFSAERLKGVDSTLKIQPAKLEDSAVYLCASSGGGGARTEAFFGQGTRLTVV.

In DNA, the CDR3 is TGCGCCAGCAGCCAAGTTACGGGGTACAATGAGCAGTTCTTC. It translates to CASSQVTGYNEQFF. The chain is built from TRBV4-1 and TRBJ2-1; tentative D call: TRBD2 (5 bases). CDR1 and CDR2 (germline): MGHRA, YSYEKL. With 1 base removed from V and 4 bases from J, the gap between germline ends came to 8 bases. This CDR3 is 14 amino acids long.

This chain uses TRBV19 with TRBJ2-7, with TRBD1 matching 9 bases. Per germline, CDR1 LNHDA and CDR2 SQIVND (reference sequence). Germline trimming cut 3 bases from V and 3 bases from J; bases unmatched to any gene: 6. This CDR3 spans 15 amino acids. The DNA of the CDR3 is TGTGCCAGTAGTATCGGGACAGGGCAGGTCTACGAGCAGTACTTC. Translating gives CASSIGTGQVYEQYF.

The chain employs TRBV27 and TRBJ1-1, with D possibly matching TRBD1 (5 bases). This CDR3 has 16 residues. Germline CDR1 MNHEY, CDR2 SMNVEV (reference sequence). Trimming shortened V by 7 bases and J by 2 bases, and 20 bases separated the two germline ends. The CDR3 DNA follows: TGTGCCAGCACTCCCCTGCGGGGGTTAGGAAACACTGAAGCTTTCTTT. Amino acid sequence: CASTPLRGLGNTEAFF.

The genes are TRBV2 and TRBJ2-7; D gene ambiguous. V gave up 2 bases and J gave up 2 bases, with 7 bases separating them. The length of the CDR3 is 13 residues. Germline CDR1 reads SNHLY; CDR2 reads FYNNEI. CDR3 coding DNA: TGTGCCAGCAGTGAAATGGGCACCTACGAGCAGTACTTC. Amino acid sequence: CASSEMGTYEQYF.